This T cell receptor beta chain was sequenced in a study of metastatic and nonmetastatic thyroid tumors. V shed 0 bases and J shed 3 bases, with 13 bases lying between them. CDR3 size: 15 residues. CDR1 and CDR2 from the germline V gene are SGHKS and YYEKEE (reference sequence). No treatment had been given to any patient before thyroid surgery. This clone rates as medium-sized. With MiXCR, TCRdb called clones anew from the PCR reads. The table lists 15,000 or so clones, 20% to 30% of them singletons. The genes are TRBV5-5 and TRBJ2-7; TRBD1 is a possible D gene (6 bases). The sequencing input was tumor tissue. This clonotype was sampled from a female donor with papillary thyroid cancer or a benign thyroid nodule (not recorded which). Some clones in this sample may be carry-over from other donors' samples. Here the CDR3 DNA reads TGTGCCAGCAGCTTGGTGTACGGGACAAACTACGAGCAGTACTTC. Its protein product is CASSLVYGTNYEQYF. Supplemented by reference TRBV5-5 and TRBJ2-7, the full variable domain reads DAGVTQSPTHLIKTRGQQVTLRCSPISGHKSVSWYQQVLGQGPQFIFQYYEKEERGRGNFPDRFSARQFPNYSSELNVNALLLGDSALYLCASSLVYGTNYEQYFGPGTRLTVT.